The 14 T cell receptor beta chains given below trace back to one sample, sequenced in a study of T cell responses to AZD1222 COVID-19 vaccine. Assay used: immunoSEQ multiplex PCR; TCRdb lists only in-frame clones, some missing. The table shows more than 60,000 clones, with less than 90% occurring only once. This sample comprised peripheral blood, obtained on day 0 of AZD1222 vaccination. Every receptor here comes from an adult in good health.

J is TRBJ2-7 and V is TRBV5-1; a weak D match, TRBD2 (6 bases). V was cut by 0 bases and J by 2 bases, with 12 bases left in between. The CDR3 length is 15 residues. Germline loops: CDR1 SGHRS, CDR2 YFSETQ. The CDR3 is CASSLGIADPYEQYF. CDR3 nucleotides: TGCGCCAGCAGCTTGGGAATAGCGGACCCCTACGAGCAGTACTTC.

Regarding this clone: Other DNA sequences in the sample encode the same CDR3. The rearrangement uses TRBV9 and TRBJ2-2, with 8 bases matching TRBD1. Germline V gives CDR1 SGDLS, CDR2 YYNGEE. The J segment lost 5 bases and the V segment lost 3 bases, leaving 9 bases of the junction unmatched. This CDR3 is built from 16 residues. The CDR3 DNA is TGTGCCAGCAGCGCTGGGCAGGGGGCACTAACCGGGGAGCTGTTTTTT. Translated: CASSAGQGALTGELFF.

This chain uses TRBV6-5 with TRBJ1-5; 7 bases line up with TRBD1. Germline CDR1 is MNHEY and CDR2 is SVGAGI. V lost 9 bases, J lost 5 bases, and 7 bases stayed unmatched. This CDR3 has 13 residues. CDR3 DNA: TGTGCCAGTGGGGGACAGAGCTATCAGCCCCAGCATTTT. Encoded protein: CASGGQSYQPQHF.

The gene calls are TRBV19 and TRBJ1-1, with 9 nucleotides matching TRBD1. This CDR3 region has 16 residues. Trimming at V came to 5 bases and at J to 1 base, leaving 8 bases not matched to a gene. The germline V gene has CDR1 LNHDA and CDR2 SQIVND (reference sequence). Written as DNA, the CDR3 is TGTGCCAGTAGTGTCCCCTTGGGACAGGGGAACACTGAAGCTTTCTTT. It codes for CASSVPLGQGNTEAFF.

The rearrangement links TRBV6-1 to TRBJ1-3; 8 bases line up with TRBD1. V trimming: 3 bases; J trimming: 5 bases; junction bases outside the gene matches: 3. This CDR3 is 14 amino acids long. Germline V gives CDR1 MNHNS, CDR2 SASEGT. The DNA for the CDR3 is TGTGCCAGCAGTGATGGACAGGGACGAAACACCATATATTTT. This codes for CASSDGQGRNTIYF.

This chain uses TRBV19 with TRBJ1-1; D possibly corresponds to TRBD1 (6 bases). CDR1 is LNHDA, CDR2 SQIVND, per germline (reference sequence). The CDR3 totals 13 residues. Deletions cut 6 bases from V and 3 bases from J, with 11 bases between. CDR3 coding DNA: TGTGCCAGTAGCCTCAGGGGCGACACTGAAGCTTTCTTT. It specifies CASSLRGDTEAFF. Full variable domain (rest looked up from reference TRBV19 and TRBJ1-1): DGGITQSPKYLFRKEGQNVTLSCEQNLNHDAMYWYRQDPGQGLRLIYYSQIVNDFQKGDIAEGYSVSREKKESFPLTVTSAQKNPTAFYLCASSLRGDTEAFFGQGTRLTVV.

This chain connects TRBV28 to TRBJ1-5, with D hard to call. The V gene lost 8 bases and the J gene lost 4 bases, with 18 bases spanning the gap. The CDR3 runs 15 residues. Germline V gene sequence: CDR1 MDHEN, CDR2 SYDVKM. The CDR3 DNA is TGTGCCAGCCTCTCCATCGGGGTAGGGAATCAGCCCCAGCATTTT. Protein sequence: CASLSIGVGNQPQHF.

This CDR3 reads CASSVEDREGNTIYF. DNA of the CDR3: TGTGCCAGCAGCGTGGAGGACAGGGAAGGAAACACCATATATTTT. The chain couples TRBV9 to TRBJ1-3, with 8 bases aligning to TRBD1. In germline, CDR1 is SGDLS, CDR2 YYNGEE. This CDR3 has 15 amino acids. The V segment lost 2 bases and the J segment 4 bases; nucleotides outside the gene matches: 5.

The rearrangement uses TRBV7-9 and TRBJ2-3, with D possibly TRBD1 on 6 matching bases. V gave up 4 bases and J gave up 6 bases, with 20 bases separating them. In germline, CDR1 is SEHNR, CDR2 FQNEAQ (reference sequence). The CDR3 extends over 16 amino acids. Written as DNA, the CDR3 is TGTGCCAGCAGCTCCCGACTGGGTAAAAGGGGGGATACGCAGTATTTT. Protein: CASSSRLGKRGDTQYF.

On this clone: Additional DNA sequences in this sample encode the identical CDR3. The genes are TRBV5-1 and TRBJ2-1, with no clear D. Germline-derived CDR1 and CDR2 are SGHRS and YFSETQ. The ends were cut back, 2 bases at V and 9 bases at J, with 6 bases in the middle. The CDR3 loop spans 11 amino acids. CDR3 nucleotides: TGCGCCAGCAGCTTAGAAGGTGAGCAGTTCTTC. This sequence encodes CASSLEGEQFF.

In its sample, this clone was seen many times. The chain links TRBV6-4 to TRBJ2-6, with 7 bases that match TRBD1. The CDR3 consists of 15 residues. Germline CDR1 and CDR2: MRHNA and SNTAGT. Losses at the gene ends were 4 bases for V and 3 bases for J; bases not matched to a gene: 3. CDR3 region: CASSAQGDGANVLTF. The CDR3 DNA sequence: TGTGCCAGCAGTGCCCAGGGGGATGGGGCCAACGTCCTGACTTTC.

The CDR3 sequence is CASSPDRDYGYTF. CDR3 in DNA: TGTGCCAGCAGTCCGGACAGGGACTATGGCTACACCTTC. V gene TRBV7-2 combines with J gene TRBJ1-2, with 8 bases that match TRBD1. Per germline, CDR1 SGHTA and CDR2 FQGNSA. The CDR3 covers 13 residues. Trimming cost V 6 bases and J 3 bases; bases outside gene matches: 3.

The chain employs TRBV6-5 and TRBJ2-7, with 10 positions matching TRBD1. CDR1 is MNHEY and CDR2 is SVGAGI in the germline V gene. The J segment lost 1 base and the V segment lost 8 bases, leaving 5 bases of the junction unmatched. CDR3 size: 14 residues. The CDR3 spells CASSLDRGSYEQYF. Written as DNA, the CDR3 is TGTGCCAGCTCCTTGGACAGGGGGTCCTACGAGCAGTACTTC.

This clone was counted a few times. The V gene is TRBV15, the J gene TRBJ1-5; D not resolved. CDR3 length equals 18 residues. V shed 1 base and J shed 0 bases, with 16 bases lying between them. Germline lookup yields CDR1 LNHNV and CDR2 YYDKDF (reference sequence). The chain's CDR3 is CATSRVSQHEYSNQPQHF. In DNA form, the CDR3 reads TGTGCCACCAGCAGAGTGTCCCAGCATGAATATAGCAATCAGCCCCAGCATTTT.